This T cell receptor beta chain is from a study of T cells in Graves' hyperthyroidism and ophthalmopathy. Of note for this clonotype: The germline gene is not matched at one end of the junction; a read error may be the cause.

CDR1 and CDR2 from the germline V gene are SGHVS and FQNEAQ. There are 12 residues in the CDR3. Amplification yielded TCR beta CDR3 regions, with RNA transcripts as the source. An initial round of RT-PCR targeting the TCR CDR3 relied on the HTBI primer set. TCRdb reanalysed the multiplex PCR reads using MiXCR and keeps one entry per CDR3 protein. Of 550,000 to 700,000 distinct CDR3 sequences in the sample, 35% to 55% were seen once. This receptor was identified in an adult woman with Graves' disease, either hyperthyroidism or ophthalmopathy (not recorded which). The sample comprised peripheral blood or thyroid tissue (not recorded which). V and J are TRBV7-8 and TRBJ2-7; D gene uncertain. CDR3 sequence: CAGSLSNYEQYF. As DNA, the CDR3 is TGTGCCGGCAGCTTAAGTAATTACGAGCAGTACTTC.